The rows below give T cell receptor beta chains drawn from one sample of a study of T cells expressing NK-cell markers. TCRdb processed the 5' RACE reads again and assigns one entry to each CDR3 protein, with no DNA. There are about 460,000 distinct CDR3 sequences in the sample, with 1.4% held by the top ten. The sample consisted of blood T cells: a sorted CD56 or NKG2C T cell subset, CD4+ or CD8+ T cells, or bulk PBMC T cells (not recorded which). The receptors here all came from a woman aged 45-59 years in good health. CDR3s include the opening cysteine and the closing phenylalanine or tryptophan.

J | V | CDR3
TRBJ1-5 | TRBV12-3/TRBV12-4 | CASSFRGQGVQPQHF
TRBJ2-1 | TRBV6-5 | CASSYAFKEQFF
TRBJ1-6 | TRBV7-2 | CASRMGGIGNSPLHF
TRBJ2-4 | TRBV7-6 | CASSLEASGSKAKNIQYF
TRBJ2-6 | TRBV29-1 | CSVEGTVGGGANVLTF
TRBJ2-1 | TRBV2 | CASSALAPNEQFF
TRBJ1-2 | TRBV5-6 | CASSSLDRQANYGYTF
TRBJ2-7 | TRBV20-1 | CSASMTSGYYEQYF
TRBJ1-1 | TRBV10-3 | CASSRSSNTEAFF
TRBJ2-1 | TRBV20-1 | CSAFRQGAGEQFF
TRBJ2-6 | TRBV7-9 | CASSLSSSVHSGANVLTF
TRBJ2-2 | TRBV12-3/TRBV12-4 | CASSLSPRRRTGELFF
TRBJ2-5 | TRBV28 | CASSPPSSGGKETQYF
TRBJ2-7 | TRBV11-3 | CASSSKSGASYEQYF
TRBJ1-1 | TRBV11-3 | CASSLGGWRLATYTEAFF
TRBJ2-2 | TRBV5-5 | CASRSGVGTGELFF
TRBJ2-3 | TRBV29-1 | CSVEGGRTKRTDTQYF
TRBJ2-4 | TRBV27 | CASSSLAGTKNIQYF
TRBJ1-2 | TRBV29-1 | CSVDASGQGKGYTF
TRBJ2-1 | TRBV24-1 | CATSDPGPNLEQFF
TRBJ2-2 | TRBV4-1 | CASSQVGTTGELFF
TRBJ2-6 | TRBV6-5 | CASSYSPWTLPGANVLTF
TRBJ1-5 | TRBV12-3/TRBV12-4 | CASSRHILAQPQHF
TRBJ1-2 | TRBV6-6 | CASTLSTTGGYTF
TRBJ1-2 | TRBV20-1 | CSAAGGAGGYTF
TRBJ2-3 | TRBV29-1 | CSVHTGGGDTQYF
TRBJ2-2 | TRBV9 | CASSWDTNTGELFF
TRBJ2-6 | TRBV6-5 | CASSSFGRGPGANVLTF
TRBJ1-1 | TRBV18 | CASSPRDEPPRGEAFF
TRBJ2-3 | TRBV3-1 | CASSPTSGSTDTQYF
TRBJ1-5 | TRBV28 | CASSPRPLGTRPQHF
TRBJ2-1 | TRBV6-5 | CASSYSSSFNEQFF
TRBJ2-7 | TRBV24-1 | CATSTPNLYEQYF
TRBJ2-4 | TRBV5-1 | CASSFGGSGNIQYF
TRBJ2-5 | TRBV5-1 | CASKLTGLSRETQYF
TRBJ2-2 | TRBV5-1 | CASSLDGDRLFF
TRBJ1-1 | TRBV7-8 | CASSLQGAQNTEAFF
TRBJ2-1 | TRBV5-8 | CASSPQGEKVNEQFF
TRBJ2-2 | TRBV27 | CASSSGTQTSGELFF
TRBJ2-3 | TRBV18 | CASSPTGVRDTQYF
TRBJ2-2 | TRBV29-1 | CSFGGGSQAGELFF
TRBJ2-3 | TRBV6-5 | CATMLGGGSTDTQYF
TRBJ2-7 | TRBV5-5 | CASSLREAVTYEQYF
TRBJ1-2 | TRBV12-3/TRBV12-4 | CASSPRDGYTF
TRBJ2-1 | TRBV3-1 | CASSQDIGTSGSDEQFF
TRBJ1-1 | TRBV12-3/TRBV12-4 | CASSLGKRNTEAFF
TRBJ2-3 | TRBV27 | CASSPWGLAGESSTDTQYF
TRBJ1-6 | TRBV5-1 | CASTGADNSPLHF
TRBJ1-5 | TRBV5-1 | CASSLGGNSNQPQHF
TRBJ1-2 | TRBV6-6 | CASWGAGGYGYTF
TRBJ1-4 | TRBV20-1 | CSAGRKEGLFF
TRBJ2-5 | TRBV29-1 | CSARDRGGTQYF
TRBJ1-4 | TRBV10-3 | CAIARQGANEKLFF
TRBJ2-2 | TRBV5-1 | CASSLRTGSGELFF